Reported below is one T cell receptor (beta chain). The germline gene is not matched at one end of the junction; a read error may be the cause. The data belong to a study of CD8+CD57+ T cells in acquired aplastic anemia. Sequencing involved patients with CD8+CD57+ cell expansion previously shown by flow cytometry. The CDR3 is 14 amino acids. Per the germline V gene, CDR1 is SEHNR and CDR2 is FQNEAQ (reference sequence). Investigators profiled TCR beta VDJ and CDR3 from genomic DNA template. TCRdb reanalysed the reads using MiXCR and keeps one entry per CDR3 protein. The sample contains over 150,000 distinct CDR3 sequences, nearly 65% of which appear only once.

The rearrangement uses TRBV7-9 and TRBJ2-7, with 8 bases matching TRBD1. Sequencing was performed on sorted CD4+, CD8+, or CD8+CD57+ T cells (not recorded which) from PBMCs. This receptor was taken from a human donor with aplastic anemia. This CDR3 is CAGSRQGFSYEQYF. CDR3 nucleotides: TGTGCCGGCAGCCGACAGGGGTTCTCCTACGAGCAGTACTTC.